The 18 T cell receptor beta chains reported below all come from one sample, sequenced in a study of cytomegalovirus exposure and HLA in healthy donors. The assay was immunoSEQ multiplex PCR, and TCRdb's table has in-frame clones only and misses some. Among roughly 73,000 clones listed, about 95% were seen once. Sequenced material: PBMCs. All receptors come from a man aged 18 to 29 in good health and CMV-seronegative.

The CDR3 region is CASRTGQITGELFF. CDR3 DNA sequence: TGTGCCAGCAGGACGGGACAGATCACCGGGGAGCTGTTTTTT. V is TRBV6-1 and J is TRBJ2-2; 7 bases align to TRBD1. Looked up from germline, CDR1 is MNHNS and CDR2 is SASEGT. V shed 6 bases, J shed 4 bases, and the junction held 5 bases outside the gene matches. The CDR3 length is 14 residues.

The chain employs TRBV28 and TRBJ1-1, with D possibly being TRBD1 (5 bases). The ends were cut back, 2 bases at V and 9 bases at J, with 10 bases in the middle. Germline values: CDR1 MDHEN, CDR2 SYDVKM. The CDR3 runs to 12 residues. DNA for the CDR3: TGTGCCAGCAGTTTAATACAGGCCCAAGCTTTCTTT. Translating gives CASSLIQAQAFF.

The chain carries TRBV10-1 and TRBJ1-4, with TRBD1 matching 8 bases. The CDR3 consists of 14 residues. The V gene's germline CDR1 is WNHNN and CDR2 SYGVQD (reference sequence). The V segment lost 2 bases and the J segment 5 bases; nucleotides outside the gene matches: 1. The CDR3 DNA reads TGCGCCAGCAGTGAGGGACAGGGAAATGAAAAACTGTTTTTT. Translated: CASSEGQGNEKLFF.

V usage is TRBV6-6 and J usage is TRBJ1-4, with a tentative D call TRBD1 (6 bases). CDR1 and CDR2 (germline): MNHNY, SVGAGI (reference sequence). V was trimmed by 2 bases and J by 4 bases, leaving 14 bases between them. The CDR3 extends over 16 amino acids. For the CDR3, the DNA is TGTGCCAGCAGTTACGGTAGTGGACAGAGTAATGAAAAACTGTTTTTT. It codes for CASSYGSGQSNEKLFF.

The V gene is TRBV11-3, the J gene TRBJ1-2; no firm D call. This CDR3 spans 17 amino acids. Germline lookup yields CDR1 SGHNT and CDR2 YENEEA. Trimming took 5 bases from V and 0 from J, leaving 19 bases between them. CDR3: CASSRSLVRLSNYGYTF. CDR3 sequence (DNA): TGTGCCAGCAGCCGCTCCCTTGTCCGACTATCTAACTATGGCTACACCTTC.

The V call is TRBV11-2, the J call TRBJ2-1; possibly TRBD2 for D (6 bases). The CDR3 loop spans 14 amino acids. Germline V gene data show CDR1 as SGHAT and CDR2 as FQNNGV. The ends were cut back, 5 bases at V and 6 bases at J, with 14 bases in the middle. This chain's CDR3 is CASSARDFFNEQFF. The DNA of the CDR3 is TGTGCCAGCAGCGCCCGGGACTTCTTCAATGAGCAGTTCTTC.

This clone was picked up a small number of times. This chain uses TRBV28 with TRBJ1-4; 8 nucleotides align to TRBD1. CDR3 length: 15 residues. CDR1 MDHEN and CDR2 SYDVKM come from the germline V gene. With V trimmed by 5 bases and J by 7 bases, 9 bases remained unmatched. The CDR3: CASSPPQGASEKLFF. In DNA form, the CDR3 reads TGTGCCAGCAGTCCCCCCCAGGGGGCGAGTGAAAAACTGTTTTTT.

The gene calls are TRBV5-6 and TRBJ1-2, with D possibly TRBD1 on 6 matching bases. The germline V gene encodes CDR1 SGHDT and CDR2 YYEEEE. Trimming took off 4 bases at V and 1 base at J, with 23 bases between the two ends. This CDR3 comprises 18 residues. CDR3 nucleotides: TGTGCCAGCAGCCAAGGGGGTACAGCTCGACTGATTAACTATGGCTACACCTTC. Translating it yields CASSQGGTARLINYGYTF.

The V and J genes are TRBV15 and TRBJ2-3; D might be TRBD2 (5 bases). V shed 0 bases and J shed 2 bases, with 12 bases lying between them. Germline V lookup: CDR1 LNHNV, CDR2 YYDKDF (reference sequence). This CDR3 region has 16 residues. The CDR3 bases are TGTGCCACCAGCAGAGATTTCGGGGAGCACACAGATACGCAGTATTTT. Translated, it gives CATSRDFGEHTDTQYF.

V is TRBV9 and J is TRBJ1-2, with D hard to call. This CDR3 spans 13 amino acids. CDR1 SGDLS and CDR2 YYNGEE come from the germline V gene. V lost 6 bases to trimming and J lost 5 bases, with 14 bases between them. CDR3 amino acids: CASTQAGAYGYTF. The CDR3 DNA reads as TGTGCCAGCACCCAAGCGGGAGCTTATGGCTACACCTTC. Variable domain in full (rest from reference TRBV9 and TRBJ1-2): DSGVTQTPKHLITATGQRVTLRCSPRSGDLSVYWYQQSLDQGLQFLIQYYNGEERAKGNILERFSAQQFPDLHSELNLSSLELGDSALYFCASTQAGAYGYTFGSGTRLTVV.

The chain couples TRBV27 to TRBJ2-5; 7 bases are a match to TRBD1. The ends lost 2 bases at V and 2 bases at J; junction bases unmatched: 11. The CDR3 sequence is 17 residues long. From germline, CDR1 is MNHEY and CDR2 SMNVEV (reference sequence). CDR3 coding DNA: TGTGCCAGCAGTTTAGAAAGCCAGGGGGTCGGTCAAGAGACCCAGTACTTC. As protein: CASSLESQGVGQETQYF.

The chain links TRBV27 to TRBJ1-2, with a tentative D call TRBD1 (6 bases). The CDR3 totals 15 residues. Between the trimmed V and J ends, which lost 5 bases and 4 bases, there was a span of 17 bases. Germline loops: CDR1 MNHEY, CDR2 SMNVEV (reference sequence). The CDR3 protein is CASSPTGGGGYGYTF. The CDR3 DNA reads as TGTGCCAGCAGTCCAACCGGGGGAGGGGGCTATGGCTACACCTTC.

The V and J genes are TRBV10-3 and TRBJ1-5, with 9 positions matching TRBD1. J gave up 6 bases and V 6 bases, and 3 bases lay outside the gene matches. Germline V gene sequence: CDR1 ENHRY, CDR2 SYGVKD. The CDR3 sequence is 13 residues long. DNA of the CDR3: TGTGCCATCAGGAGGGACAGGGTTCAGCCCCAGCATTTT. It specifies CAIRRDRVQPQHF.

The rearrangement uses TRBV4-2 and TRBJ1-1; D call uncertain. Per germline, CDR1 LGHNA and CDR2 YNFKEQ. Trimming cost V 4 bases and J 7 bases, with 10 bases left between them. The CDR3 runs 12 residues. CDR3 sequence (DNA): TGTGCCAGCAGCCCGGACTCTCTTGAAGCTTTCTTT. It yields the protein CASSPDSLEAFF.

This chain links TRBV18 with TRBJ1-3, with D unresolved. CDR3 size: 16 residues. Germline values: CDR1 KGHSH, CDR2 LQKENI. Trimming took off 2 bases at V and 0 bases at J, with 11 bases between the two ends. Here the CDR3 DNA reads TGTGCCAGCTCACCAGCCCCCGGCGGCTCTGGAAACACCATATATTTT. This codes for CASSPAPGGSGNTIYF. Using reference TRBV18 and TRBJ1-3 for the parts outside the CDR3, the full variable domain is NAGVMQNPRHLVRRRGQEARLRCSPMKGHSHVYWYRQLPEEGLKFMVYLQKENIIDESGMPKERFSAEFPKEGPSILRIQQVVRGDSAAYFCASSPAPGGSGNTIYFGEGSWLTVV.

The V call is TRBV19, the J call TRBJ2-1; the D gene is possibly TRBD1 (6 bases). Germline V gene lookup returns CDR1 LNHDA and CDR2 SQIVND (reference sequence). V lost 5 bases and J lost 6, with 17 bases in between. This CDR3 is built from 15 residues. The CDR3 bases are TGTGCCAGTAGTTTCAGGGGCCTAGGGAGCAATGAGCAGTTCTTC. It encodes CASSFRGLGSNEQFF.

In nucleotides, the CDR3 is TGCGCCAGCAGTGATGAGGACAGGGGGCGCGGAGAGACCCAGTACTTC. Protein: CASSDEDRGRGETQYF. The rearrangement joins TRBV10-1 to TRBJ2-5; 11 bases match TRBD1. The ends lost 3 bases at V and 4 bases at J; junction bases unmatched: 7. Germline values: CDR1 WNHNN, CDR2 SYGVQD (reference sequence). The CDR3 has 16 residues.

The chain links TRBV5-5 to TRBJ1-5; 7 bases match TRBD1. The V gene's germline CDR1 is SGHKS and CDR2 YYEKEE (reference sequence). V trimming: 4 bases; J trimming: 3 bases; junction bases outside the gene matches: 16. There are 18 residues in the CDR3. The CDR3: CASSPIFSDRVLNQPQHF. DNA for the CDR3: TGTGCCAGCAGCCCGATCTTTTCCGACAGGGTCCTCAATCAGCCCCAGCATTTT.